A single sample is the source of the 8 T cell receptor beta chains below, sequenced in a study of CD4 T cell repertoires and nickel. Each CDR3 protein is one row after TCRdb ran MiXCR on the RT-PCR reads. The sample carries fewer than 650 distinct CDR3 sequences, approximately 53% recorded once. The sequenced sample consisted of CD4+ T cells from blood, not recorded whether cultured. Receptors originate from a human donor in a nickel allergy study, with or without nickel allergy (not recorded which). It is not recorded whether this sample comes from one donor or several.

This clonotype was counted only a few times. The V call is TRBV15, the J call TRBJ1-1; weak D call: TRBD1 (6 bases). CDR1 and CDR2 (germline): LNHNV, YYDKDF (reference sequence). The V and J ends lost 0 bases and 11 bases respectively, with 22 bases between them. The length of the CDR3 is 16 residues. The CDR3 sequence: CATSRDFGGSPPGAFF. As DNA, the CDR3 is TGTGCCACCAGCAGAGATTTTGGGGGCTCCCCTCCTGGCGCTTTCTTT.

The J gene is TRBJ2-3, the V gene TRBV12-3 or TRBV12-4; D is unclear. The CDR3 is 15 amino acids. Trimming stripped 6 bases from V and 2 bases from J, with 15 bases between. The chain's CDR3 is CASSPTQSPTDTQYF. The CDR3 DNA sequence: TGTGCCAGCAGCCCGACCCAATCCCCCACAGATACGCAGTATTTT.

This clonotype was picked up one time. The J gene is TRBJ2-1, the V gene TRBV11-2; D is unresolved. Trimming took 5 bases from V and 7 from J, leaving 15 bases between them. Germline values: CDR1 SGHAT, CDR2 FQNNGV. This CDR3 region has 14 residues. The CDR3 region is CASSPQRVWNEQFF. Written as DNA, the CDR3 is TGTGCCAGCAGCCCTCAGCGTGTGTGGAATGAGCAGTTCTTC.

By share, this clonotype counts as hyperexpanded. The CDR3 here is CASSSTGSPLHF. DNA of the CDR3: TGTGCCAGCAGTTCTACGGGCTCACCCCTCCACTTT. This chain uses TRBV28 with TRBJ1-6; D not certain. The CDR3 is 12 amino acids. Germline loops: CDR1 MDHEN, CDR2 SYDVKM. V was pared by 4 bases and J by 10 bases, with 8 bases between.

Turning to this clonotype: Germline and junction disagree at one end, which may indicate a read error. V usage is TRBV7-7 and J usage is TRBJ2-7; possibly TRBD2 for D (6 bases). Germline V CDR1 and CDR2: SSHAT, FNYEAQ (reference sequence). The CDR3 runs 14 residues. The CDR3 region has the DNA TGTGCTAGCAGCCGCGGGACCCAATCCCACGAGCAGTACTTC. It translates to CASSRGTQSHEQYF.

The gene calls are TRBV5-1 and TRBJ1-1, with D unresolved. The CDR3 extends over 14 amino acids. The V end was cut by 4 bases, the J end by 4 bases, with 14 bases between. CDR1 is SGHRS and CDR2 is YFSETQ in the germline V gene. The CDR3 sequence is CASSNQLRGTEAFF. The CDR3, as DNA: TGCGCCAGCAGCAACCAACTTCGGGGCACTGAAGCTTTCTTT.

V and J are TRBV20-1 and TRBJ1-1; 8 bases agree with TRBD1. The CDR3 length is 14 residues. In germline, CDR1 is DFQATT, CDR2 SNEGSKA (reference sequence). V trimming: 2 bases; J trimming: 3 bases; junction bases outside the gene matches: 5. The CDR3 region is CSARQGAGDTEAFF. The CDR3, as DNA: TGCAGTGCTAGACAGGGGGCGGGCGACACTGAAGCTTTCTTT.

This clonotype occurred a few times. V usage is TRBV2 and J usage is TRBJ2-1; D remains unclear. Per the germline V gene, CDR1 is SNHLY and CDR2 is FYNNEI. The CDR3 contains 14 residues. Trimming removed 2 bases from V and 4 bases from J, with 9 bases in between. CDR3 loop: CASSEQADYNEQFF. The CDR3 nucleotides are TGTGCCAGCAGTGAACAGGCCGATTACAATGAGCAGTTCTTC.